This section outlines one TCR beta chain sequence together with its context. TCRdb itself ran the 5' RACE reads through MiXCR, one entry per CDR3 protein. The sample lists 95,000 to 110,000 distinct CDR3 sequences; approximately 10% were seen once. The record originates from a study of early T cells in non-severe SARS-CoV-2 infection. The wider study: Sequencing of bulk RNA from unsorted whole blood was done, without chain pairing.

CDR1 and CDR2 (germline): SQVTM, ANQGSEA. With V trimmed by 5 bases and J by 8 bases, 9 bases remained unmatched. This CDR3 is built from 14 residues. Source material: whole blood. The TCR originated in an adult who was a healthcare worker with PCR-confirmed SARS-CoV-2 infection or an uninfected control (not recorded which). V and J are TRBV29-1 and TRBJ2-4, with 10 bases matching TRBD2. CDR3: CSVSASGRGDIQYF. As DNA, the CDR3 is TGCAGCGTTTCGGCTAGCGGGAGAGGGGACATTCAGTACTTC. The whole variable domain, filled in from reference TRBV29-1 and TRBJ2-4, reads SAVISQKPSRDICQRGTSLTIQCQVDSQVTMMFWYRQQPGQSLTLIATANQGSEATYESGFVIDKFPISRPNLTFSTLTVSNMSPEDSSIYLCSVSASGRGDIQYFGAGTRLSVL.